This T cell receptor (beta chain) was captured in a study of Graves' ophthalmopathy and Graves' hyperthyroidism. For repertoire sequencing, the TCR beta CDR3 regions were amplified from RNA transcripts. RT-PCR with HTBI primers came first, then second-round multiplex PCR. TCRdb reprocessed the multiplex PCR reads via MiXCR and lists one record per CDR3 protein. The sample has over 450,000 distinct CDR3 sequences, approximately 15% seen once; the top ten hold 8% to 10%. The J segment lost 5 bases and the V segment lost 0 bases, leaving 7 bases of the junction unmatched. Per the germline V gene, CDR1 is MNHEY and CDR2 is SVGAGI. The CDR3 consists of 15 residues. Diagnosis was based on clinical symptoms, serum thyroxine, TRAb, thyroid ultrasound and orbital computed tomography. This clonotype was observed many times.

Sequencing was carried out using blood. This TCR came from a woman aged 25 to 39 with Graves' ophthalmopathy. The rearrangement links TRBV6-5 to TRBJ2-7; 7 bases fit TRBD2. The CDR3 is CASSYSGGLSDEQYF. CDR3 DNA: TGTGCCAGCAGTTACTCGGGGGGACTATCGGACGAGCAGTACTTC.